This entry is about one T cell receptor (beta chain). The antigen is unknown. Relative to the germline gene, one junction end is altered; a read error may explain this. The data are from a study of Graves' ophthalmopathy and Graves' hyperthyroidism. Study-wide findings and caveats: The majority of expanded thyroid clonotypes above 0.001 frequency also occurred in blood. Prediction of ophthalmopathy progression reached 70.59% sensitivity and 72.22% specificity.

RNA transcripts provided the template for amplifying TCR beta CDR3 regions. HTBI primers were used in a first-round RT-PCR, which preceded a second-round multiplex PCR. TCRdb independently ran MiXCR on the multiplex PCR reads; one entry per CDR3 protein. The profile shows 200,000 to 250,000 distinct CDR3 sequences, 40% to 50% of them singletons. The CDR3 runs 16 residues. CAS ≥3, NOSPECS ≥4, moderate-to-severe activity and duration under 3 months marked donors with ophthalmopathy. Clinicians made diagnoses from clinical symptoms, serum thyroxine, TRAb, thyroid ultrasound and orbital computed tomography.

This clonotype originated in an adult man with Graves' ophthalmopathy. This chain joins TRBV12-3 or TRBV12-4 and TRBJ2-5, with TRBD2 matching over 9 bases. Source material: peripheral blood. Written as DNA, the CDR3 is TGCGCCAGCAGCCAAGGAGATAGCGGGGGTCAAGAGACCCAGTACTTC. Amino acids: CASSQGDSGGQETQYF.